The clone carrying this T cell receptor beta chain was observed a few times. What it recognizes is unknown. The record originates from a study of T cell clonotyping in hematopoietic cell transplantation. Trimming took off 5 bases at V and 0 bases at J, with 11 bases between the two ends. Germline assignment: CDR1 SGHTA and CDR2 FQGNSA. This CDR3 has 15 amino acids. Produced via immunoSEQ multiplex PCR; TCRdb's table is partial and in-frame only. The sample holds tens of thousands of clones, roughly 94% seen once. Study findings and constraints: Few recipient clonotypes overlapped donors; over 95% were de novo at given depth. Recipient TCR diversity dropped after transplant; expanded clonotypes rose from day 30 to 180. Without cell sorting, CD4 versus CD8 contributions remain unresolved. Higher Inverse Simpson Index values in graft donor and pretransplant recipient predicted broader posttransplant TCR diversity.

J is TRBJ1-5 and V is TRBV7-2; D perhaps matches TRBD1 (6 bases). The TCR comes from a woman aged 45-65 years in good health. Some clones in this sample may be carry-over from other donors' samples. The source material was peripheral blood mononuclear cells. The DNA of the CDR3 is TGTGCCAGCAGCCCCCGGACAGTTAGCAATCAGCCCCAGCATTTT. Translated: CASSPRTVSNQPQHF.